This T cell receptor beta chain was identified in a study of beta chain features in type 1 diabetes. CDR3 size: 14 residues. J was trimmed by 8 bases and V by 1 base; bases with no gene match: 5. CDR1 and CDR2 (germline): LNHDA, SQIVND (reference sequence). Investigators reverse transcribed all isolated RNA, so they sequenced expressed TCRB transcripts. Using immunoSEQ multiplex PCR, the repertoire was profiled, and TCRdb retains in-frame clones only, with some absent. The sample consists of under 400,000 clones, around 15% of them appearing once. This clone was counted only a few times. What it binds is unknown. Findings of the study overall: All four CD4+ subsets from Type 1 diabetes patients carried moderately but significantly shorter TCRB CDR3s.

Material: central memory CD4+ T cells from blood. V gene TRBV19 combines with J gene TRBJ2-1, with TRBD2 identical over 7 bases. The origin of this receptor is a man under 40 in good health. The chain's CDR3 is CASSIASGNYEQFF. In nucleotides, the CDR3 is TGTGCCAGTAGTATAGCCAGCGGGAATTATGAGCAGTTCTTC.